Below are 21 T cell receptor beta chains sequenced from a single sample in a study of cytomegalovirus exposure and HLA in healthy donors. With 60 Vbeta and 13 Jbeta primers, the PCR was carried out. Data came from immunoSEQ multiplex PCR; TCRdb stores just in-frame clones and leaves some out. The profile covers roughly 100,000 clones, with 10% appearing a single time and less than 6% taken by the ten largest. Sequencing used PBMCs. These receptors all stem from a man aged 40-49 years in good health and CMV-seropositive.

J is TRBJ2-6 and V is TRBV14; the D gene is possibly TRBD1 (5 bases). V shed 4 bases and J shed 0 bases, with 22 bases lying between them. Germline V gene data show CDR1 as SGHDN and CDR2 as FVKESK. There are 20 residues in the CDR3. The CDR3 sequence is CASSPNLGAGFYSGANVLTF. DNA of the CDR3: TGTGCCAGCAGCCCTAACCTTGGGGCAGGGTTTTACTCTGGGGCCAACGTCCTGACTTTC.

In this sample, this clone turned up a few times. The chain couples TRBV11-3 to TRBJ2-6; a weak D match, TRBD1 (6 bases). The germline V gene has CDR1 SGHNT and CDR2 YENEEA. The CDR3 runs to 15 residues. V was clipped by 5 bases and J by 0 bases, with 8 bases between them. CDR3 sequence: CASSPGDSGANVLTF. The CDR3 DNA follows: TGTGCCAGCAGCCCAGGGGACTCTGGGGCCAACGTCCTGACTTTC.

This chain connects TRBV30 to TRBJ1-2; a weak D match, TRBD1 (5 bases). V was cut by 0 bases and J by 8 bases, with 22 bases left in between. CDR1 and CDR2 from the germline V gene are GTSNPN and SVGIG (reference sequence). The CDR3 covers 16 residues. In nucleotides, the CDR3 is TGTGCCTGGAGTGTACGGTCGGGGGTTCAAGGGAGCGGCTACACCTTC. This encodes CAWSVRSGVQGSGYTF.

The V and J genes are TRBV27 and TRBJ1-5, with 8 positions matching TRBD1. Germline lookup yields CDR1 MNHEY and CDR2 SMNVEV (reference sequence). This CDR3 has 15 residues. J gave up 5 bases and V 5 bases, and 8 bases lay outside the gene matches. In DNA, the CDR3 is TGTGCCAGCAGTGTTGGACAGGGTGGCTATCAGCCCCAGCATTTT. It codes for CASSVGQGGYQPQHF.

This chain joins TRBV9 and TRBJ2-1, with D possibly TRBD2 on 6 matching bases. V was pared by 0 bases and J by 6 bases, with 10 bases between. This CDR3 contains 14 residues. CDR1 is SGDLS and CDR2 is YYNGEE in the germline V gene. The CDR3: CASSVVWGGNEQFF. The DNA of the CDR3 is TGTGCCAGCAGCGTAGTTTGGGGAGGCAATGAGCAGTTCTTC. The full variable domain, in which reference TRBV9 and TRBJ2-1 provide the parts outside the CDR3, is DSGVTQTPKHLITATGQRVTLRCSPRSGDLSVYWYQQSLDQGLQFLIQYYNGEERAKGNILERFSAQQFPDLHSELNLSSLELGDSALYFCASSVVWGGNEQFFGPGTRLTVL.

This clone was picked up a small number of times. The chain is built from TRBV25-1 and TRBJ2-3; perhaps TRBD2 as D (5 bases). From germline, CDR1 is MGHDK and CDR2 SYGVNS. V shed 3 bases and J shed 2 bases, with 12 bases lying between them. This CDR3 has 15 residues. Here the CDR3 reads CASSDVAGLTDTQYF. For the CDR3, the DNA is TGTGCCAGCAGTGACGTGGCGGGCCTCACAGATACGCAGTATTTT. The full variable domain, rest sourced from reference TRBV25-1 and TRBJ2-3, is EADIYQTPRYLVIGTGKKITLECSQTMGHDKMYWYQQDPGMELHLIHYSYGVNSTEKGDLSSESTVSRIRTEHFPLTLESARPSHTSQYLCASSDVAGLTDTQYFGPGTRLTVL.

The table lists this clone with a few counts. The rearrangement links TRBV7-9 to TRBJ2-1, with 7 bases identical to TRBD2. The CDR3 consists of 16 residues. Looked up from germline, CDR1 is SEHNR and CDR2 is FQNEAQ (reference sequence). With 5 bases clipped from V and 8 bases from J, the junction kept 15 bases outside the gene matches. The CDR3 coding sequence is TGTGCCAGCAGCGACTCGGGGCGGGAGACAAGGGATGAGCAGTTCTTC. It encodes CASSDSGRETRDEQFF. Supplemented by reference TRBV7-9 and TRBJ2-1, the full variable domain reads DTGVSQNPRHKITKRGQNVTFRCDPISEHNRLYWYRQTLGQGPEFLTYFQNEAQLEKSRLLSDRFSAERPKGSFSTLEIQRTEQGDSAMYLCASSDSGRETRDEQFFGPGTRLTVL.

This clone was observed a few times. CDR3 nucleotide sequence: TGTGCCAGCAGCGTAGTACTAGCGGGTGATGAGCAGTTCTTC. Translating it yields CASSVVLAGDEQFF. The chain employs TRBV9 and TRBJ2-1; TRBD2 matches at 9 bases. The CDR3 covers 14 residues. Germline lookup yields CDR1 SGDLS and CDR2 YYNGEE. The V segment lost 0 bases and the J segment 8 bases; nucleotides outside the gene matches: 3. The whole variable domain, filled in from reference TRBV9 and TRBJ2-1, reads DSGVTQTPKHLITATGQRVTLRCSPRSGDLSVYWYQQSLDQGLQFLIQYYNGEERAKGNILERFSAQQFPDLHSELNLSSLELGDSALYFCASSVVLAGDEQFFGPGTRLTVL.

This chain links TRBV27 with TRBJ2-1, with TRBD2 as a possible D gene (6 bases). Deletions cut 8 bases from V and 2 bases from J, with 13 bases between. Germline V gives CDR1 MNHEY, CDR2 SMNVEV (reference sequence). The CDR3 is made up of 14 amino acids. CDR3 sequence (DNA): TGTGCCAGCCGGCCTGGCGGGACCTACAATGAGCAGTTCTTC. Translation gives CASRPGGTYNEQFF.

The sample holds a few counts of this clone. V gene TRBV5-1 combines with J gene TRBJ1-4, with D perhaps matching TRBD1 (6 bases). Trimming stripped 0 bases from V and 7 bases from J, with 10 bases between. CDR1 and CDR2 from the germline V gene are SGHRS and YFSETQ. This CDR3 has 14 amino acids. DNA for the CDR3: TGCGCCAGCAGCTTGGCAGGGGCGCGTGAAAAACTGTTTTTT. Protein sequence: CASSLAGAREKLFF. Full variable domain (remainder filled in from reference TRBV5-1 and TRBJ1-4): KAGVTQTPRYLIKTRGQQVTLSCSPISGHRSVSWYQQTPGQGLQFLFEYFSETQRNKGNFPGRFSGRQFSNSRSEMNVSTLELGDSALYLCASSLAGAREKLFFGSGTQLSVL.

This clone was observed a few times. This chain connects TRBV13 to TRBJ2-1, with 12 positions matching TRBD2. The CDR3 consists of 17 residues. V lost 2 bases, J lost 5 bases, and 7 bases stayed unmatched. Per the germline V gene, CDR1 is PRHDT and CDR2 is FYEKMQ (reference sequence). CDR3 DNA: TGTGCCAGCAGCTTAAGGACTAGCGGGATCGGTAACAATGAGCAGTTCTTC. It encodes CASSLRTSGIGNNEQFF.

This clone was seen ten or more times. The chain links TRBV7-9 to TRBJ1-1; no clear D gene. The CDR3 totals 12 residues. Germline V gene sequence: CDR1 SEHNR, CDR2 FQNEAQ (reference sequence). V lost 5 bases and J lost 7, with 11 bases in between. CDR3 residues: CASSPRKSEAFF. Here the CDR3 DNA reads TGTGCCAGCAGCCCTAGGAAAAGTGAAGCTTTCTTT.

This clone occurred a few times. Since no conserved phenylalanine or tryptophan closes the CDR3, a read error is the likely cause. The chain couples TRBV28 to TRBJ2-3; D is perhaps TRBD2 (5 bases). This CDR3 comprises 14 residues. V was pared by 3 bases and J by 3 bases, with 10 bases between. From germline, CDR1 is MDHEN and CDR2 SYDVKM. CDR3 sequence reads: CASSFVLGTDTQYV. CDR3 DNA sequence: TGTGCCAGCAGTTTCGTACTAGGGACAGATACGCAGTATGTT.

For the CDR3, the DNA is TGTGCCAGCAGCCGAACAGGGTCGGCATCCTACGAGCAGTACTTC. Translated: CASSRTGSASYEQYF. This rearrangement joins TRBV7-9 to TRBJ2-7; D may be TRBD1 (6 bases). This CDR3 spans 15 amino acids. Germline loops: CDR1 SEHNR, CDR2 FQNEAQ (reference sequence). Trimming stripped 5 bases from V and 1 base from J, with 15 bases between.

This clone turned up a few times. The chain combines TRBV7-9 with TRBJ2-1; 12 bases are shared with TRBD2. This CDR3 has 15 amino acids. CDR1 and CDR2 (germline): SEHNR, FQNEAQ (reference sequence). Germline trimming cut 5 bases from V and 10 bases from J; bases unmatched to any gene: 9. The CDR3 sequence is CASSQNQLAGGEQFF. The CDR3 coding sequence is TGTGCCAGCAGCCAAAACCAGCTAGCGGGAGGGGAGCAGTTCTTC.

This chain uses TRBV15 with TRBJ2-1; TRBD2 matches 10 bases. The junction had 6 bases not matched to a gene; V was cut back by 0 bases and J by 13 bases. The germline V gene has CDR1 LNHNV and CDR2 YYDKDF (reference sequence). This CDR3 region has 14 residues. This chain's CDR3 is CATSRERSGRAQFF. For the CDR3, the DNA is TGTGCCACCAGCAGAGAAAGGAGCGGGAGGGCCCAGTTCTTC.

This clone was seen only a few times. The V and J genes are TRBV10-2 and TRBJ2-3; possibly TRBD2 for D (6 bases). Trimming took off 4 bases at V and 0 bases at J, with 11 bases between the two ends. CDR1 and CDR2 (germline): WSHSY, SAAADI. CDR3 size: 15 residues. The CDR3 nucleotides are TGCGCCAGCAGTGCAGCGGGCCCAAGCACAGATACGCAGTATTTT. It yields the protein CASSAAGPSTDTQYF.

V and J are TRBV7-8 and TRBJ1-5; 8 nucleotides align to TRBD1. The CDR3 has 15 amino acids. Germline trimming cut 5 bases from V and 3 bases from J; bases unmatched to any gene: 6. The germline V gene has CDR1 SGHVS and CDR2 FQNEAQ. The CDR3 DNA is TGTGCCAGCAGCCGGACAGGGACATCCAATCAGCCCCAGCATTTT. This encodes CASSRTGTSNQPQHF.

In this sample, this clone turned up a few times. V and J are TRBV4-1 and TRBJ2-3, with 13 bases that match TRBD2. Trimming cost V 1 base and J 7 bases; bases outside gene matches: 5. The germline V gene encodes CDR1 MGHRA and CDR2 YSYEKL. This CDR3 has 16 residues. Here the CDR3 reads CASSQAMTSGRYTQYF. The CDR3 nucleotides read TGCGCCAGCAGCCAAGCTATGACTAGCGGGAGGTATACGCAGTATTTT.

The CDR3 protein is CASSKLGYKGANTEAFF. CDR3 DNA: TGTGCCAGTAGTAAGTTAGGATATAAGGGGGCGAACACTGAAGCTTTCTTT. The genes are TRBV19 and TRBJ1-1; TRBD1 matches 7 bases. V lost 4 bases, J lost 1 base, and 12 bases stayed unmatched. The germline V gene encodes CDR1 LNHDA and CDR2 SQIVND (reference sequence). The CDR3 runs 17 residues.

V gene TRBV19 combines with J gene TRBJ1-4, with 8 positions matching TRBD1. The germline V gene has CDR1 LNHDA and CDR2 SQIVND (reference sequence). The CDR3 extends over 14 amino acids. V shed 9 bases and J 7 bases; nucleotides not matched to a gene: 10. The CDR3 nucleotides are TGTGCCAGCCGTCCAGGGGGCCTGGCTGAAAAACTGTTTTTT. Translation: CASRPGGLAEKLFF.